These T cell receptor beta chains were read from a single sample in a study of low-dose radiotherapy and immunotherapy resistance in tumors. TCRdb reprocessed the reads via MiXCR and lists one record per CDR3 protein. The table records about 35,000 distinct CDR3 sequences, about a fifth of them present only once. The source was PBMCs, collected after low-dose radiotherapy plus immunotherapy. The receptors were sampled from a female donor with ovarian cancer. The CDR3 runs from the conserved cysteine through the conserved F or W. A D gene is named only where the DNA matches it firmly. Size values are once, few and many counts, or a class for expanded clones, and some rows have none.

TRBV20-1	TRBD1	TRBJ1-1	many	CSASGTANTEAFF	TGCAGTGCTTCCGGGACAGCGAACACTGAAGCTTTCTTT
TRBV21-1	-	TRBJ2-1	many	CASSKGFRLGYNEQFF	TGTGCCAGCAGCAAAGGGTTCCGACTAGGATACAATGAGCAGTTCTTC
TRBV27	-	TRBJ1-1	many	CASSLSRGGEAFF	TGTGCCAGCAGTTTATCTAGAGGGGGTGAAGCTTTCTTT
TRBV7-8	-	TRBJ1-5	many	CASSLPGGSNQPQHF	TGTGCCAGCAGCTTGCCTGGGGGTAGCAATCAGCCCCAGCATTTT
TRBV13	TRBD2	TRBJ2-3	-	CASSSAGGHDEDTQYF	TGTGCCAGCAGCTCGGCGGGGGGGCATGATGAAGATACGCAGTATTTT
TRBV29-1	TRBD2	TRBJ2-1	medium-sized	CSVGSGGTSSYNEQFF	TGCAGCGTTGGAAGCGGGGGAACGAGCTCCTACAATGAGCAGTTCTTC
TRBV5-1	TRBD2	TRBJ2-7	many	CASSSGLAYEQYF	TGCGCCAGCAGCTCCGGACTAGCTTACGAGCAGTACTTC
TRBV5-1	TRBD1	TRBJ2-2	-	CASSLGQFSNTGELFF	TGCGCCAGCAGTCTGGGACAGTTCTCGAACACCGGGGAGCTGTTTTTT
TRBV20-1	TRBD2	TRBJ2-3	-	CSARYISGGGLTDTQYF	TGCAGTGCTAGATACATCTCGGGGGGTGGGCTCACAGATACGCAGTATTTT
TRBV9	TRBD1	TRBJ2-3	many	CASSVGQTYSTDTQYF	TGTGCCAGCAGCGTGGGACAGACTTATAGCACAGATACGCAGTATTTT
TRBV7-2	-	TRBJ2-3	-	CASSLGQGDTQYF	TGCGCCAGCAGCTTGGGTCAGGGAGATACGCAGTATTTT
TRBV19	TRBD2	TRBJ2-1	many	CASSRGPAGGPRTYYNEQFF	TGTGCCAGTAGTCGGGGTCCAGCGGGAGGGCCGAGAACTTACTACAATGAGCAGTTCTTC
TRBV6-2/TRBV6-3	-	TRBJ2-1	many	CASSGSPPRSNEQFF	TGTGCCAGCAGTGGGTCCCCCCCAAGGAGCAATGAGCAGTTCTTC
TRBV4-1	TRBD2	TRBJ2-5	few	CASSQQEQLAGGQETQYF	TGCGCCAGCAGCCAACAAGAACAACTAGCGGGGGGGCAAGAGACCCAGTACTTC
TRBV6-1	-	TRBJ2-7	-	CASSTSYSYEQYF	TGTGCCAGCTCGACGTCCTACTCCTACGAGCAGTACTTC
TRBV6-8	TRBD1	TRBJ1-1	-	CASSATGAQNTEAFF	TGTGCCAGCAGTGCCACAGGGGCCCAGAACACTGAAGCTTTCTTT
TRBV5-6	TRBD1	TRBJ1-5	many	CASSLATGGNQPQHF	TGTGCCAGCAGCTTGGCGACAGGGGGCAATCAGCCCCAGCATTTT
TRBV12-3/TRBV12-4	-	TRBJ1-1	many	CASSQTPPLGEAFF	TGTGCCAGCAGCCAAACACCCCCCCTTGGTGAAGCTTTCTTT
TRBV10-1	TRBD1	TRBJ2-5	few	CASSDLGTEETQYF	TGCGCCAGCAGTGACCTCGGGACAGAAGAGACCCAGTACTTC
TRBV14	-	TRBJ2-7	medium-sized	CASSRSSYEQYF	TGTGCCAGCAGCCGCAGCTCGTACGAGCAGTACTTC
TRBV29-1	-	TRBJ2-5	few	CSVVPSGGQETQYF	TGCAGCGTTGTTCCGAGTGGGGGTCAAGAGACCCAGTACTTC
TRBV19	-	TRBJ1-1	many	CASSSGRNTEAFF	TGTGCCAGTAGTTCTGGGCGGAACACTGAAGCTTTCTTT
TRBV5-5	-	TRBJ2-1	few	CASSLRVERFF	TGTGCCAGCAGCTTGAGGGTGGAGCGGTTCTTC
TRBV7-9	TRBD1	TRBJ1-2	many	CASSPGQYYGYTF	TGTGCCAGCAGCCCGGGACAGTACTATGGCTACACCTTC
TRBV20-1	-	TRBJ1-4	many	CSARGGGPNEKLFF	TGCAGTGCCCGCGGGGGCGGGCCTAATGAAAAACTGTTTTTT
TRBV30	-	TRBJ1-2	many	CAWRTTGYGYTF	TGTGCCTGGAGGACAACAGGGTATGGCTACACCTTC
TRBV5-1	TRBD2	TRBJ2-5	many	CASSQTSGGALETQYF	TGCGCCAGCAGCCAGACTAGCGGGGGGGCCTTGGAGACCCAGTACTTC
TRBV7-9	-	TRBJ1-2	many	CASSLAGEEYGYTF	TGTGCCAGCAGCTTGGCCGGAGAAGAGTATGGCTACACCTTC
TRBV11-1	-	TRBJ2-7	many	CASSFGGLGDTGEQYF	TGTGCCAGCAGCTTCGGAGGGTTGGGGGACACAGGCGAGCAGTACTTC
TRBV5-1	TRBD1	TRBJ2-1	-	CASSGPGQGSNNEQFF	TGCGCCAGCAGTGGACCGGGACAGGGTTCGAACAATGAGCAGTTCTTC
TRBV20-1	-	TRBJ1-3	many	CSASVVTGNTIYF	TGCAGTGCCTCGGTAGTGACTGGAAACACCATATATTTT
TRBV7-3	-	TRBJ1-1	many	CASSLQGNTEAFF	TGTGCCAGCAGCTTACAGGGAAACACTGAAGCTTTCTTT
TRBV12-3/TRBV12-4	-	TRBJ2-3	medium-sized	CASSLGAGDTQYF	TGTGCCAGCAGTTTAGGGGCCGGAGATACGCAGTATTTT
TRBV20-1	-	TRBJ2-3	many	CSAAQGPDTQYF	TGCAGTGCAGCCCAGGGGCCAGATACGCAGTATTTT
TRBV4-2	-	TRBJ2-3	few	CASSQDRTGTDTQYF	TGTGCCAGCAGCCAAGATCGGACGGGCACAGATACGCAGTATTTT
TRBV20-1	-	TRBJ1-4	many	CSARDNRLSDEKLFF	TGCAGTGCTAGAGATAATCGACTTTCGGATGAAAAACTGTTTTTT
TRBV3-1	-	TRBJ2-7	-	CASSQGGSTSYEQYF	TGTGCCAGCAGCCAAGGGGGCTCAACTTCCTACGAGCAGTACTTC
TRBV12-3/TRBV12-4	TRBD1	TRBJ2-1	few	CASSLDRGYRGEQFF	TGTGCCAGCAGTTTGGACAGGGGGTACCGTGGTGAGCAGTTCTTC
TRBV5-5	-	TRBJ2-1	-	CASTLEGRGYNEQFF	TGTGCCAGCACACTGGAAGGGAGAGGTTACAATGAGCAGTTCTTC
TRBV5-1	TRBD2	TRBJ2-7	many	CASSLVLSGRALDEQYF	TGCGCCAGCAGCTTGGTCCTTAGCGGGAGGGCCCTCGACGAGCAGTACTTC
TRBV4-3	TRBD2	TRBJ2-5	many	CASSRLLAGAETQYF	TGCGCCAGCAGCCGACTACTAGCGGGAGCAGAGACCCAGTACTTC
TRBV27	-	TRBJ2-7	-	CASRRSGTGATEQYF	TGTGCCAGCAGGCGCTCCGGGACTGGGGCCACCGAGCAGTACTTC
TRBV7-8	TRBD1	TRBJ2-3	many	CASSLATGSGDTQYF	TGTGCCAGCAGCTTAGCGACAGGGTCGGGCGATACGCAGTATTTT
TRBV27	-	TRBJ1-5	many	CASSSMGGRNQPQHF	TGTGCCAGCAGTTCCATGGGGGGCCGCAATCAGCCCCAGCATTTT
TRBV24-1	-	TRBJ2-5	medium-sized	CATSPPDGQETQYF	TGTGCCACCAGTCCCCCGGACGGCCAAGAGACCCAGTACTTC
TRBV6-5	TRBD1	TRBJ2-2	many	CASQSSHRDRGGELFF	TGTGCCTCCCAGTCATCCCATCGGGACAGGGGCGGGGAGCTGTTTTTT
TRBV7-2	TRBD1	TRBJ1-2	many	CAGDRNYGYTF	TGTGCCGGGGACAGAAACTATGGCTACACCTTC
TRBV11-2	TRBD1	TRBJ2-2	many	CASSSGQGTGELFF	TGTGCCAGCAGCTCGGGACAGGGGACCGGGGAGCTGTTTTTT